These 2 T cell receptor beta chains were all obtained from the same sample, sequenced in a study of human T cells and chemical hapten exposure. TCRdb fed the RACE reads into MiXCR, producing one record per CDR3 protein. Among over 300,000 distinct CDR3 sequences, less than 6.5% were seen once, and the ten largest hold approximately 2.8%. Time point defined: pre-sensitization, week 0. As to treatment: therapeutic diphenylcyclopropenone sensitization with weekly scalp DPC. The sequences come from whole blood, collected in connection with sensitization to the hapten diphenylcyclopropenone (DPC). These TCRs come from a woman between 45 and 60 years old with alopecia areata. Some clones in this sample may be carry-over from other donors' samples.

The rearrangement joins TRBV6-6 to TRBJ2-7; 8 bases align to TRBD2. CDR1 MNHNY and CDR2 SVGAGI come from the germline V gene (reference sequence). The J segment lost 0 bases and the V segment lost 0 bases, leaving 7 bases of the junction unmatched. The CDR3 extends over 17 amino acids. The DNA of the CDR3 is TGTGCCAGCAGTTACTCAGGGCGAGGGACTAGCTCCTACGAGCAGTACTTC. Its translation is CASSYSGRGTSSYEQYF.

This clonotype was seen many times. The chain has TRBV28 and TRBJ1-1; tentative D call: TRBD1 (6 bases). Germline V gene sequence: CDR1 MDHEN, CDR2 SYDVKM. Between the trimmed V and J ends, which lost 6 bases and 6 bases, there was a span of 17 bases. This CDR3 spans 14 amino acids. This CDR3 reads CASSSGQPKSEAFF. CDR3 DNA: TGTGCCAGCAGCTCAGGACAGCCCAAGTCTGAAGCTTTCTTT.